The rows below give T cell receptor beta chains drawn from one sample of a study of cytomegalovirus exposure and HLA in healthy donors. Method: immunoSEQ multiplex PCR; TCRdb's copy keeps in-frame clones and lacks some. The data hold about 89,000 clones, with roughly three quarters observed a single time. Sequences were obtained from PBMCs. These receptors were collected from a man aged 25-40 years in good health and CMV-seronegative. Both conserved end residues are part of each CDR3. A D gene is named only where the DNA matches it firmly. Where a row states a size, it is once, few, many or the class of an expanded clone; other rows omit it.

-	-	TRBV6-7	CASTLPPLLTGYNSPLHF
-	TRBD1	TRBV19	CASSLQGGPYEAFF
few	-	TRBV5-5	CASSPGQTTTNEKLFF
few	TRBD2	TRBV28	CASSLLGLRVAGGYEQYF
-	TRBD1	TRBV10-1	CASSGIRDSHAGEQYF
-	-	TRBV5-1	CASSLAGSRYNSPLHF
-	TRBD1	TRBV9	CASSIDRGQGTEAFF
-	TRBD1	TRBV27	CASSSGQRIYEQYF
-	-	TRBV19	CASRAGVLSSNQPQHF
-	-	TRBV30	CAWSVRQTQPRHF
few	TRBD2	TRBV28	CASSLVSGEGRDEQFF
once	TRBD1	TRBV11-2	CASSVDRGAAEAFF
-	TRBD2	TRBV7-9	CASSLSTSGGAYYNEQFF
-	-	TRBV7-2	CASSPRGNTDTQYF
-	TRBD1	TRBV10-3	CAISPQGQGEPSGNTIYF
-	-	TRBV7-9	CASSLRGSEKLFF
-	TRBD2	TRBV2	CASNSGGSPYEQYF
-	TRBD1	TRBV4-1	CASSHGSGTENSPLHF
-	-	TRBV7-9	CASGALNTIYF
-	TRBD2	TRBV5-4	CASSLSASGGALDTQYF
-	TRBD1	TRBV7-9	CSSSRQGNYGYTF
once	TRBD2	TRBV5-3	CARSCPGLAGGQEYEQYF
-	TRBD2	TRBV27	CASSSGGAQQFF
-	TRBD1	TRBV27	CASSLKGASTDTQYF
once	-	TRBV6-1	CASSLDGDTQYF
-	TRBD1	TRBV7-9	CASSLISGTGSYEQYF
few	TRBD2	TRBV29-1	CSVESRASGRAPGELFF
few	TRBD2	TRBV30	CAGQIAGDYNEQFF
few	-	TRBV30	CAWRRGGYTF
-	-	TRBV28	CASRPLPSSGKEKLFF
-	TRBD1	TRBV5-6	CASSSGQRLNEKLFF
once	-	TRBV7-9	CASTLQEGKIEQYF
-	TRBD1	TRBV7-8	CASSLAGTALSEQYF
once	-	TRBV2	CASTFSKGPNEKLFF
-	TRBD1	TRBV18	CATLQGQGFTEAFF
-	TRBD1	TRBV6-1	CASSATGDYGYTF